A selection of T cell receptor beta chains follows, all from one sample in a study of blood T cell repertoires in COVID-19. Sequencing was performed with immunoSEQ multiplex PCR; in TCRdb, only in-frame clones are kept and a portion is missing. The repertoire has 90,000 to 100,000 clones, less than 95% of them found once; the top ten carry around 5.1%. The sequenced sample consisted of peripheral blood. The source is a man aged 50 to 59 with acute or convalescent COVID-19. CDR3s include the opening cysteine and the closing phenylalanine or tryptophan. Each record gives: clone size, V gene, D gene, J gene, CDR3 protein, CDR3 DNA. A D gene is named only where the DNA matches it firmly. Clone size is shown for a subset of rows, as once, few, many or a class of expanded clone.

>.|TRBV6-1|TRBD1|TRBJ1-5
CASSGTGGGGDQPQHF
TGTGCCAGCAGTGGCACAGGGGGAGGGGGTGATCAGCCCCAGCATTTT
>.|TRBV6-1|.|TRBJ2-3
CASSEALHFTDTQYF
TGTGCCAGCAGTGAAGCGCTCCACTTCACAGATACGCAGTATTTT
>.|TRBV3-1/TRBV3-2|.|TRBJ2-7
CASSPLRGNEQYF
TGTGCCAGCAGCCCCCTTCGAGGGAACGAGCAGTACTTC
>once|TRBV10-2|.|TRBJ1-5
CASSEVNQPQHF
TGCGCCAGCAGTGAGGTAAATCAGCCCCAGCATTTT
>few|TRBV15|.|TRBJ1-1
CATSREVIGGTEAFF
TGTGCCACCAGCAGAGAGGTAATCGGGGGTACTGAAGCTTTCTTT
>.|TRBV3-1/TRBV3-2|TRBD1|TRBJ2-1
CASSQARDRVYNEQFF
TGTGCCAGCAGCCAAGCGAGGGACAGGGTCTACAATGAGCAGTTCTTC
>once|TRBV18|.|TRBJ2-1
CASLRSNEQFF
TGTGCCAGCTTACGGAGCAATGAGCAGTTCTTC
>.|TRBV11-2|.|TRBJ2-2
CASSIAWNTGELFF
TGTGCCAGCAGCATAGCCTGGAACACCGGGGAGCTGTTTTTT
>once|TRBV6-5|.|TRBJ1-6
CASTMGHFGSPLHF
TGTGCCAGCACTATGGGACATTTCGGTTCACCCCTCCACTTT
>.|TRBV11-3|.|TRBJ2-1
CASSLASYNEQFF
TGTGCCAGCAGCCTGGCATCCTACAATGAGCAGTTCTTC
>.|TRBV6-2/TRBV6-3|TRBD1|TRBJ1-3
CASSYGTGGSGNTIYF
TGTGCCAGCAGTTACGGGACAGGTGGCTCTGGAAACACCATATATTTT
>.|TRBV10-3|TRBD1|TRBJ1-2
CAISSIQGGYGYTF
TGTGCCATCAGTTCTATTCAGGGGGGCTATGGCTACACCTTC
>.|TRBV18|TRBD2|TRBJ2-1
CASSPGASGYNEQFF
TGTGCCAGCTCACCAGGGGCTAGCGGGTACAATGAGCAGTTCTTC
>.|TRBV5-1|.|TRBJ1-2
CASSLRQAFYGYTF
TGCGCCAGCAGCTTGAGACAAGCCTTCTATGGCTACACCTTC
>.|TRBV14|TRBD1|TRBJ2-7
CASSQRQGRVYEQYF
TGTGCCAGCAGCCAGAGACAGGGCCGCGTCTACGAGCAGTACTTC
>.|TRBV15|.|TRBJ2-2
CATNEFRTGELFF
TGTGCCACTAATGAGTTTCGGACCGGGGAGCTGTTTTTT
>.|TRBV3-1/TRBV3-2|TRBD1|TRBJ1-6
CASSPTHRGSKSPLHF
TGTGCCAGCAGCCCCACCCACAGGGGCTCGAAATCACCCCTCCACTTT
>.|TRBV7-9|TRBD2|TRBJ2-1
CASSTQREASNEQFF
TGTGCCAGCAGCACCCAGCGGGAGGCCTCCAATGAGCAGTTCTTC
>.|TRBV5-5|TRBD1|TRBJ1-6
CASSGTAVYNSPLHF
TGTGCCAGCAGCGGGACAGCAGTCTATAATTCACCCCTCCACTTT
>.|TRBV7-2|.|TRBJ2-1
CASSFRGYNEQFF
TGTGCCAGCAGCTTCCGGGGCTACAATGAGCAGTTCTTC
>.|TRBV6-5|.|TRBJ1-4
CASRRGKGNEKLFF
TGTGCCAGCAGAAGGGGAAAAGGGAATGAAAAACTGTTTTTT
>.|TRBV6-5|.|TRBJ2-7
CASSYASEQYF
TGTGCCAGCAGTTACGCGTCTGAGCAGTACTTC
>.|TRBV5-8|TRBD1|TRBJ2-5
CASSLWYRGRETQYF
TGTGCCAGCAGCTTGTGGTACAGGGGGCGGGAGACCCAGTACTTC
>.|TRBV14|.|TRBJ2-3
CASSQWRRGSTDTQYF
TGTGCCAGCAGCCAATGGCGGAGAGGAAGCACAGATACGCAGTATTTT
>.|TRBV15|TRBD2|TRBJ2-7
CATSTRTSGSGDEQYF
TGTGCCACCAGCACCCGGACTAGCGGGAGTGGGGACGAGCAGTACTTC
>.|TRBV19|.|TRBJ2-2
CASKPVPGDNTGELFF
TGTGCCAGTAAGCCTGTTCCAGGGGACAACACCGGGGAGCTGTTTTTT